This T cell receptor beta chain appears in the sequencing data of a study of T cell repertoires in cytomegalovirus infection. Study summary: Well-studied HLA-B-restricted CMV epitopes were used in the study alongside recently identified HLA-C-restricted ones. Public TCR beta signature analysis indicated the presence of both CMV infection and matching HLA type.

A single record per CDR3 protein comes from TCRdb applying MiXCR to the reads. The sample gives approximately 730,000 distinct CDR3 sequences, 25% to 30% of which show up once; roughly 14% is in the top ten. Concerning this clonotype: Its antigen remains unknown.

Study-level points and caveats: Identification of carriers of CMV plus the relevant HLA was performed using cumulative public TCR beta family frequency. The ex vivo response showed dominance by HLA-C-restricted CMV-specific TCR beta clonotypes.

The sequenced sample was cultured CD8+ T cells from PBMCs, obtained from culture after CMV antigen stimulation. This clonotype was sampled from a human donor in good health (CMV status not recorded). Some clones in this sample may be carry-over from other donors' samples.

The CDR3 here is CASSQDPGENTEAFF. In DNA form, the CDR3 reads TGCGCCAGCAGCCAAGATCCGGGCGAGAACACTGAAGCTTTCTTT. The chain recombines TRBV4-1 with TRBJ1-1; D is unclear. This CDR3 is built from 15 residues. V lost 0 bases and J 1 base, leaving 9 bases between the germline ends. From germline, CDR1 is MGHRA and CDR2 YSYEKL.